This TCR beta chain appears in the sequencing data of a study of blood T cell repertoires in COVID-19. Study at large: Italy, Spain and the United States were the sources of the convalescent and acute COVID-19 samples. T cells, B-cell-depleted T cells, or PBMCs supplied cDNA or gDNA.

In the original processing: Scientists estimated how many nucleated cells there were by amplifying reference gene primers. TCRdb keeps only in-frame clones here, not all; method: immunoSEQ multiplex PCR. V and J calls and clone size are copied from that table; D and trimming were computed from the DNA. The data contain around 81,000 clones, approximately 80% of them singletons. Germline V gene data show CDR1 as SGHAT and CDR2 as FQNNGV. The CDR3 length is 15 residues. The V and J ends lost 4 bases and 7 bases, in that order; junction bases with no gene match: 12. The sequence came from a human donor in a cohort sampled during active COVID-19. The chain employs TRBV11-2 and TRBJ2-7; 8 nucleotides line up with TRBD1. The sequenced sample consisted of peripheral blood. DNA of the CDR3: TGTGCCAGCAGCTCAACAGGGGGAGTCGGATATGAGCAGTACTTC. This gives the protein CASSSTGGVGYEQYF.